This TCR beta chain was identified in a study of shared clonotypes between healthy human individuals. The table lists this clone with a count of one. In the sorted-subset replicate PCRs, about 190 ng DNA, 25,000 to 35,000 T cell genomes, was used. TCRdb's table, derived via immunoSEQ multiplex PCR, lists solely in-frame clones and lacks some. The repertoire holds a few million clones, 80% to 95% seen once, with 0.39% in the top ten. Germline CDR1 ENHRY, CDR2 SYGVKD. The V and J ends lost 6 bases and 0 bases, in that order; junction bases with no gene match: 5. CDR3 length: 17 residues. Material for sequencing was naive CD4+ T cells from PBMCs. As for subset: CD45RA+ positively selected. The V gene is TRBV10-3, the J gene TRBJ2-1; TRBD2 matches at 13 bases. The TCR was taken from a man between 18 and 29 years old in good health. Some clones in this sample may be carry-over from other donors' samples. The CDR3: CAISATSGRVSYNEQFF. The DNA for the CDR3 is TGTGCCATCAGCGCTACTAGCGGGAGGGTCTCCTACAATGAGCAGTTCTTC.